The 19 T cell receptor beta chains given below trace back to one sample, sequenced in a study of T cell responses to AZD1222 COVID-19 vaccine. TCRdb's table, derived via immunoSEQ multiplex PCR, lists solely in-frame clones and lacks some. The sample comprises fewer than 200,000 clones, 85% to 95% of which are singletons, and 1% to 1.5% rests with the top ten. The sequencing here drew on peripheral blood, taken on day 0 of AZD1222 vaccination. The receptors here all came from an adult in good health.

This rearrangement joins TRBV7-2 to TRBJ1-1; D call uncertain. This CDR3 contains 13 residues. V was cut by 3 bases and J by 1 base, with 6 bases left in between. Germline CDR1 SGHTA, CDR2 FQGNSA. The CDR3 DNA sequence: TGTGCCAGCAGCTTCAGTTCGAACACTGAAGCTTTCTTT. Encoded protein: CASSFSSNTEAFF. Together with reference TRBV7-2 and TRBJ1-1, the CDR3 gives the full variable domain: GAGVSQSPSNKVTEKGKDVELRCDPISGHTALYWYRQSLGQGLEFLIYFQGNSAPDKSGLPSDRFSAERTGGSVSTLTIQRTQQEDSAVYLCASSFSSNTEAFFGQGTRLTVV.

This chain uses TRBV28 with TRBJ1-5; weak D call: TRBD1 (5 bases). V lost 3 bases, J lost 3 bases, and 12 bases lay in between. This CDR3 has 15 amino acids. Per germline, CDR1 MDHEN and CDR2 SYDVKM. Written as DNA, the CDR3 is TGTGCCAGCAGTTTCGACAGCGGCTACAATCAGCCCCAGCATTTT. Residues: CASSFDSGYNQPQHF.

The gene calls are TRBV2 and TRBJ1-1, with D tentatively TRBD1 (6 bases). Germline V gene sequence: CDR1 SNHLY, CDR2 FYNNEI. V lost 5 bases and J lost 2, with 9 bases in between. This CDR3 comprises 13 residues. Written as DNA, the CDR3 is TGTGCCAGCAGTATGGACAGAAACACTGAAGCTTTCTTT. The encoded protein is CASSMDRNTEAFF.

This CDR3 is CASTGPGFGQPQHF. CDR3 in DNA: TGTGCCAGCACTGGGCCAGGGTTCGGGCAGCCCCAGCATTTT. The V call is TRBV7-9, the J call TRBJ1-5; tentatively, D is TRBD1 (5 bases). This CDR3 comprises 14 residues. Trimming left V 7 bases short and J 7 bases short, with 17 bases between. Germline values: CDR1 SEHNR, CDR2 FQNEAQ (reference sequence).

This chain uses TRBV3-1 (or the pseudogene TRBV3-2) with TRBJ2-3; 7 nucleotides align to TRBD2. V lost 4 bases to trimming and J lost 0 bases; unmatched junction nucleotides: 4. Germline assignment: CDR1 LGHDT and CDR2 YNNKEL (reference sequence). The CDR3 is 15 residues long. The CDR3 nucleotides are TGTGCCAGCAGCCTTGGGACTATTAGCACAGATACGCAGTATTTT. Its translation is CASSLGTISTDTQYF.

CDR3: CASSTGTGTINSPLHF. CDR3 DNA: TGTGCCAGTAGTACCGGGACAGGGACAATTAATTCACCCCTCCACTTT. The rearrangement links TRBV19 to TRBJ1-6; 9 bases map to TRBD1. The J segment lost 6 bases and the V segment lost 4 bases, leaving 7 bases of the junction unmatched. The CDR3 covers 16 residues. Per the germline V gene, CDR1 is LNHDA and CDR2 is SQIVND (reference sequence).

This clone was picked up a small number of times. V and J are TRBV3-1 (or the pseudogene TRBV3-2) and TRBJ1-2; no clear D. V dropped 1 base and J dropped 7 bases, with 7 bases sitting between them. The CDR3 consists of 12 residues. The germline V gene encodes CDR1 LGHDT and CDR2 YNNKEL (reference sequence). CDR3: CASSQGIGGYTF. The CDR3, as DNA: TGTGCCAGCAGCCAAGGAATTGGTGGCTACACCTTC.

The chain carries TRBV14 and TRBJ2-2; 7 bases are shared with TRBD1. Germline CDR1 reads SGHDN; CDR2 reads FVKESK. The CDR3 sequence is 15 residues long. V was pared by 3 bases and J by 5 bases, with 6 bases of the junction left unmatched. The CDR3 DNA reads TGTGCCAGCAGCCACGACAGGGTTGGAACCGGGGAGCTGTTTTTT. Translating gives CASSHDRVGTGELFF.

The chain recombines TRBV19 with TRBJ1-1; TRBD1 matches at 7 bases. Germline trimming cut 6 bases from V and 0 bases from J; bases unmatched to any gene: 7. This CDR3 has 15 amino acids. Germline CDR1 reads LNHDA; CDR2 reads SQIVND (reference sequence). The CDR3 bases are TGTGCCAGTAGCCGAGACAGGGTGGTGAACACTGAAGCTTTCTTT. Amino acids: CASSRDRVVNTEAFF.

CDR3 amino acids: CAWSVGGRQETQYF. The CDR3, as DNA: TGTGCCTGGAGTGTTGGCGGGAGGCAAGAGACCCAGTACTTC. This chain joins TRBV30 and TRBJ2-5, with TRBD2 matching over 8 bases. From germline, CDR1 is GTSNPN and CDR2 SVGIG (reference sequence). The V gene end was trimmed by 0 bases and the J gene end by 2 bases; junction bases not matched to a gene: 2. The length of the CDR3 is 14 residues.

The chain uses TRBV2 and TRBJ1-5, with 8 bases lining up with TRBD1. With 4 bases clipped from V and 5 bases from J, the junction kept 7 bases outside the gene matches. The CDR3 totals 15 residues. Germline V CDR1 and CDR2: SNHLY, FYNNEI. CDR3 in amino acids: CASSGSDRDYQPQHF. The DNA of the CDR3 is TGTGCCAGCAGTGGCTCGGACAGGGATTATCAGCCCCAGCATTTT.

CDR3 sequence reads: CASSPRSNYGYTF. The CDR3 DNA reads as TGTGCCAGCAGCCCGCGGTCCAACTATGGCTACACCTTC. The rearrangement links TRBV12-3 or TRBV12-4 to TRBJ1-2; D remains ambiguous. Trimming left V 6 bases short and J 2 bases short, with 10 bases between. The CDR3 loop spans 13 amino acids.

The chain links TRBV18 to TRBJ1-1, with 8 bases identical to TRBD1. Germline assignment: CDR1 KGHSH and CDR2 LQKENI. The junction had 1 base not matched to a gene; V was cut back by 0 bases and J by 4 bases. The CDR3 runs 14 residues. CDR3 DNA sequence: TGTGCCAGCTCACCACCCGACAGGGGCACTGAAGCTTTCTTT. Its protein is CASSPPDRGTEAFF. The whole variable domain, filled in from reference TRBV18 and TRBJ1-1, reads NAGVMQNPRHLVRRRGQEARLRCSPMKGHSHVYWYRQLPEEGLKFMVYLQKENIIDESGMPKERFSAEFPKEGPSILRIQQVVRGDSAAYFCASSPPDRGTEAFFGQGTRLTVV.

The chain links TRBV7-3 to TRBJ1-2; D is ambiguous. The CDR3 covers 13 residues. Trimming took off 2 bases at V and 0 bases at J, with 4 bases between the two ends. Germline values: CDR1 SGHTA, CDR2 FQGTGA. CDR3 region: CASSLQPNYGYTF. For the CDR3, the DNA is TGTGCCAGCAGCTTACAACCTAACTATGGCTACACCTTC.

Comment on this clone: The same CDR3 also results from other DNA sequences found in this sample. This sequence joins TRBV15 and TRBJ1-3; unclear D gene. Trimming took off 0 bases at V and 2 bases at J, with 8 bases between the two ends. This CDR3 is built from 15 residues. In germline, CDR1 is LNHNV, CDR2 YYDKDF (reference sequence). The CDR3 DNA reads TGTGCCACCAGCAGAGATCGGACGGCTGGAAACACCATATATTTT. It translates to CATSRDRTAGNTIYF.

This clone has only a few counts. The chain combines TRBV3-1 (or the pseudogene TRBV3-2) with TRBJ1-2; TRBD1 might be the D (6 bases). The germline CDR1 and CDR2 sequences are LGHDT and YNNKEL (reference sequence). There are 14 residues in the CDR3. Trimming pared 5 bases from V and 7 bases from J, leaving 17 bases between. DNA of the CDR3: TGTGCCAGCAGCATCCGGACAGCAGGCGGTGGCTACACCTTC. As protein: CASSIRTAGGGYTF.

This clone came up a few times. This chain uses TRBV9 with TRBJ1-2, with TRBD1 matching 9 bases. Germline V lookup: CDR1 SGDLS, CDR2 YYNGEE. The CDR3 contains 14 residues. Trimming cost V 4 bases and J 8 bases; bases outside gene matches: 9. The CDR3 loop is CASSRAGTGNGYTF. The CDR3, as DNA: TGTGCCAGCAGCAGGGCCGGGACAGGGAACGGCTACACCTTC. The variable domain in full, with the rest retrieved from reference TRBV9 and TRBJ1-2, is DSGVTQTPKHLITATGQRVTLRCSPRSGDLSVYWYQQSLDQGLQFLIQYYNGEERAKGNILERFSAQQFPDLHSELNLSSLELGDSALYFCASSRAGTGNGYTFGSGTRLTVV.

The chain uses TRBV5-1 and TRBJ1-5; unclear D gene. Germline assignment: CDR1 SGHRS and CDR2 YFSETQ. Trimming pared 2 bases from V and 1 base from J, leaving 10 bases between. The CDR3 totals 15 residues. CDR3 protein: CASSLWGESNQPQHF. DNA of the CDR3: TGCGCCAGCAGCTTATGGGGTGAGAGCAATCAGCCCCAGCATTTT.

V usage is TRBV11-2 and J usage is TRBJ2-1, with TRBD2 identical over 8 bases. Germline-derived CDR1 and CDR2 are SGHAT and FQNNGV. This CDR3 has 15 amino acids. Unmatched junction bases numbered 8, after V lost 2 bases and J lost 8 bases. In DNA, the CDR3 is TGTGCCAGCAGCTTATGGCGGGGGGCCCGGGATGAGCAGTTCTTC. Its protein product is CASSLWRGARDEQFF.